Presented here are 30 T cell receptor beta chains from one specimen sequenced in a study of early T cells in non-severe SARS-CoV-2 infection. TCRdb reprocessed the 5' RACE reads via MiXCR and lists one record per CDR3 protein. The table has over 60,000 distinct CDR3 sequences, roughly 10% seen once. Sequenced material: whole blood. The receptors originated from an adult who was a healthcare worker with PCR-confirmed SARS-CoV-2 infection or an uninfected control (not recorded which).

This clonotype was detected many times. V usage is TRBV7-2 and J usage is TRBJ1-5; no reliable D call. Trimming removed 1 base at V and 6 bases at J, with 13 bases between. Germline V CDR1 and CDR2: SGHTA, FQGNSA. There are 15 residues in the CDR3. The CDR3 bases are TGTGCCAGCAGCTTAGGAAGCCGCTTTGGTCAGCCCCAGCATTTT. Protein product: CASSLGSRFGQPQHF. Variable domain in full (rest from reference TRBV7-2 and TRBJ1-5): GAGVSQSPSNKVTEKGKDVELRCDPISGHTALYWYRQSLGQGLEFLIYFQGNSAPDKSGLPSDRFSAERTGGSVSTLTIQRTQQEDSAVYLCASSLGSRFGQPQHFGDGTRLSIL.

This clonotype was picked up many times. The rearrangement joins TRBV20-1 to TRBJ2-4, with TRBD2 matching 11 bases. From germline, CDR1 is DFQATT and CDR2 SNEGSKA (reference sequence). Trimming removed 3 bases from V and 4 bases from J; junction bases left unmatched: 5. There are 15 residues in the CDR3. The CDR3 sequence: CSARGLAVLKNIQYF. CDR3 bases: TGCAGTGCTAGGGGACTAGCGGTACTGAAAAACATTCAGTACTTC.

The CDR3 region is CASSLGQNNSPLHF. For the CDR3, the DNA is TGTGCCAGCAGCCTAGGACAGAATAATTCACCCCTCCACTTT. The chain uses TRBV3-1 and TRBJ1-6, with TRBD1 as a possible D gene (6 bases). CDR3 length: 14 residues. Germline-derived CDR1 and CDR2 are LGHDT and YNNKEL (reference sequence). V lost 4 bases and J 5 bases, leaving 9 bases between the germline ends.

In this sample, this clonotype turned up many times. The rearrangement joins TRBV7-2 to TRBJ1-5; D possibly corresponds to TRBD1 (5 bases). Trimming cost V 3 bases and J 3 bases, with 12 bases left between them. The germline CDR1 and CDR2 sequences are SGHTA and FQGNSA. This CDR3 has 15 residues. In nucleotides, the CDR3 is TGTGCCAGCAGCTTGACGACGGGACCCAATCAGCCCCAGCATTTT. It codes for CASSLTTGPNQPQHF.

This clonotype has ten or more counts. The V call is TRBV6-1, the J call TRBJ2-2; D gene ambiguous. Trimming shortened V by 1 base and J by 4 bases, and 7 bases separated the two germline ends. The length of the CDR3 is 14 residues. Germline assignment: CDR1 MNHNS and CDR2 SASEGT. The CDR3 DNA sequence: TGTGCCAGCAGTGAAGGGACCCCCACCGGGGAGCTGTTTTTT. Protein: CASSEGTPTGELFF.

This clonotype showed up just a few times. This chain connects TRBV2 to TRBJ2-1; 10 nucleotides agree with TRBD2. Losses at the gene ends were 4 bases for V and 4 bases for J; bases not matched to a gene: 7. From germline, CDR1 is SNHLY and CDR2 FYNNEI. This CDR3 spans 16 amino acids. CDR3 in DNA: TGTGCCAGCAGTGCCAGGCTAGCGGGAGTTTACAATGAGCAGTTCTTC. Translation: CASSARLAGVYNEQFF.

The chain uses TRBV7-6 and TRBJ2-3; the D is unclear. CDR1 SGHVS and CDR2 FNYEAQ come from the germline V gene. Trimming pared 5 bases from V and 4 bases from J, leaving 10 bases between. The CDR3 is 13 residues long. CDR3 residues: CASSNVWADTQYF. CDR3 sequence (DNA): TGTGCCAGCAGCAACGTTTGGGCAGATACGCAGTATTTT.

About this clonotype itself: A much larger clone lies a single base off, so this may be a read error. The chain has TRBV7-9 and TRBJ1-2; no definite D call. The CDR3 spans 13 residues. The V gene's germline CDR1 is SEHNR and CDR2 FQNEAQ (reference sequence). CDR3 DNA: TGTGTCAGCAGCTCACCTTTCGGCTATGGCTACACCTTC. Translating gives CVSSSPFGYGYTF. The whole variable domain, remainder taken from reference TRBV7-9 and TRBJ1-2, is DTGVSQNPRHKITKRGQNVTFRCDPISEHNRLYWYRQTLGQGPEFLTYFQNEAQLEKSRLLSDRFSAERPKGSFSTLEIQRTEQGDSAMYLCVSSSPFGYGYTFGSGTRLTVV.

This clonotype came up a few times. The chain links TRBV27 to TRBJ2-1; D call uncertain. V dropped 4 bases and J dropped 4 bases, with 11 bases sitting between them. The CDR3 length is 14 residues. CDR1 is MNHEY and CDR2 is SMNVEV in the germline V gene (reference sequence). This CDR3 is CASSSQRVYNEQFF. CDR3 coding DNA: TGTGCCAGCAGTTCCCAAAGGGTTTACAATGAGCAGTTCTTC.

This clonotype came up a few times. The rearrangement joins TRBV21-1 to TRBJ2-7; TRBD1, as called in the table, went unchecked against the DNA. TRBV21-1 represents a pseudogene. The CDR3 runs to 13 residues. The DNA for the CDR3 is TGTGCCACCACAGGGGGCAGGAGCTACGAGCAGTACTTC. Residues: CATTGGRSYEQYF.

The J gene is TRBJ2-7, the V gene TRBV19; TRBD2 agrees at 7 bases. Trimming cost V 3 bases and J 2 bases; bases outside gene matches: 10. The CDR3 is made up of 16 amino acids. The germline V gene encodes CDR1 LNHDA and CDR2 SQIVND (reference sequence). CDR3 amino acids: CASSIVTGGSPYEQYF. CDR3 in DNA: TGTGCCAGTAGTATCGTAACCGGGGGGAGCCCCTACGAGCAGTACTTC.

This clonotype was observed a few times. The V call is TRBV15, the J call TRBJ2-3; D may be TRBD1 or TRBD2 (5 bases each). Germline V gene data show CDR1 as LNHNV and CDR2 as YYDKDF (reference sequence). This CDR3 spans 12 amino acids. V was clipped by 8 bases and J by 4 bases, with 10 bases between them. DNA of the CDR3: TGTGCCACCGGGACGGAGCCAGATACGCAGTATTTT. Translation: CATGTEPDTQYF.

This clonotype was picked up a small number of times. The chain links TRBV30 to TRBJ1-1; perhaps TRBD1 as D (5 bases). The CDR3 spans 13 residues. Germline CDR1 reads GTSNPN; CDR2 reads SVGIG (reference sequence). The V end lost 0 bases, the J end lost 6 bases, and 11 bases lay between the germline ends. CDR3 DNA: TGTGCCTGGAGTGTGCAAGAAGGGGCTGAAGCTTTCTTT. Amino acid sequence: CAWSVQEGAEAFF.

Many counts were recorded for this clonotype. The genes are TRBV7-2 and TRBJ2-1; 9 bases match TRBD2. Trimming at V came to 5 bases and at J to 6 bases, leaving 11 bases not matched to a gene. The CDR3 extends over 16 amino acids. The germline V gene encodes CDR1 SGHTA and CDR2 FQGNSA. CDR3 coding DNA: TGTGCCAGCAGCGGCGGCGGGGGGGCCCGCACCAATGAGCAGTTCTTC. Its translation is CASSGGGGARTNEQFF. The whole variable domain, filled in from reference TRBV7-2 and TRBJ2-1, reads GAGVSQSPSNKVTEKGKDVELRCDPISGHTALYWYRQSLGQGLEFLIYFQGNSAPDKSGLPSDRFSAERTGGSVSTLTIQRTQQEDSAVYLCASSGGGGARTNEQFFGPGTRLTVL.

The table lists this clonotype with a few counts. This sequence joins TRBV29-1 and TRBJ2-1; D might be TRBD2 (6 bases). Looked up from germline, CDR1 is SQVTM and CDR2 is ANQGSEA. CDR3 length: 14 residues. V was pared by 6 bases and J by 0 bases, with 12 bases between. The chain's CDR3 is CSVAVTSSYNEQFF. The CDR3, as DNA: TGCAGCGTCGCAGTGACTAGCTCCTACAATGAGCAGTTCTTC.

This clonotype appeared many times. V and J are TRBV14 and TRBJ1-1, with 12 bases aligning to TRBD1. From germline, CDR1 is SGHDN and CDR2 FVKESK. Germline trimming cut 5 bases from V and 6 bases from J; bases unmatched to any gene: 19. CDR3 length: 19 amino acids. Here the CDR3 reads CASSNTLTGTGGRWAEAFF. In DNA form, the CDR3 reads TGTGCCAGCAGCAATACTTTAACCGGGACAGGGGGCCGGTGGGCTGAAGCTTTCTTT.

This clonotype was seen many times. J is TRBJ2-7 and V is TRBV18; weak D call: TRBD2 (5 bases). Germline CDR1 is KGHSH and CDR2 is LQKENI. The CDR3 runs 16 residues. V gave up 4 bases and J gave up 3 bases, with 19 bases separating them. The CDR3 nucleotides are TGTGCCAGCTCACTATACCAGGCCCGGGGTTTCTACGAGCAGTACTTC. It translates to CASSLYQARGFYEQYF.

The sample holds many counts of this clonotype. V gene TRBV20-1 combines with J gene TRBJ2-7; D is uncertain. The CDR3 has 11 amino acids. V was shortened by 5 bases and J by 0 bases, with 5 bases between the two germline ends. Germline CDR1 and CDR2: DFQATT and SNEGSKA (reference sequence). This CDR3 is CSALNSYEQYF. The CDR3 DNA sequence: TGCAGTGCTTTGAACTCCTACGAGCAGTACTTC.

This clonotype was counted ten times or more. The rearrangement links TRBV7-9 to TRBJ1-3; 7 nucleotides line up with TRBD1. The CDR3 is 15 residues long. V dropped 5 bases and J dropped 4; count of bases not matched to a gene: 8. Looked up from germline, CDR1 is SEHNR and CDR2 is FQNEAQ (reference sequence). CDR3 sequence (DNA): TGTGCCAGCAGCGGAAGGACAGGCTCCGGAAACACCATATATTTT. Encoded protein: CASSGRTGSGNTIYF.

This clonotype appeared a few times. This chain joins TRBV20-1 and TRBJ2-1; 13 bases match TRBD2. The CDR3 sequence is 15 residues long. Germline values: CDR1 DFQATT, CDR2 SNEGSKA (reference sequence). The V and J ends lost 0 bases and 8 bases, in that order; junction bases with no gene match: 4. The CDR3: CSAREGLAGLDEQFF. The CDR3 DNA sequence: TGCAGTGCTAGAGAGGGACTAGCGGGACTGGATGAGCAGTTCTTC.

This clonotype has a count of ten or more. This rearrangement joins TRBV21-1 to TRBJ1-1. TRBV21-1 counts as a pseudogene. The CDR3 consists of 16 residues. The CDR3 DNA is TGTGCCAGCAGACAAAGGAGGGAGAAAGGGAACACTGAAGCTTTCTTT. Encoded protein: CASRQRREKGNTEAFF.

This clonotype occurred many times. V usage is TRBV30 and J usage is TRBJ1-5; 7 bases agree with TRBD1. The CDR3 totals 15 residues. Germline values: CDR1 GTSNPN, CDR2 SVGIG (reference sequence). J was trimmed by 3 bases and V by 2 bases; bases with no gene match: 7. CDR3 nucleotide sequence: TGTGCCTGGAGTAAGGGGGCGAAGGACAATCAGCCCCAGCATTTT. Protein: CAWSKGAKDNQPQHF.

This clonotype was detected many times. This rearrangement joins TRBV19 to TRBJ2-3; D not resolved. This CDR3 has 12 amino acids. V dropped 5 bases and J dropped 6 bases, with 9 bases sitting between them. Germline values: CDR1 LNHDA, CDR2 SQIVND (reference sequence). The CDR3 region has the DNA TGTGCCAGTAGTCCAGGTTCGGATACGCAGTATTTT. Its protein is CASSPGSDTQYF.

This clonotype was recorded at least ten times. The rearrangement uses TRBV20-1 and TRBJ2-3, with 7 bases matching TRBD2. Germline CDR1 and CDR2: DFQATT and SNEGSKA (reference sequence). The CDR3 covers 15 residues. The V and J ends lost 6 bases and 0 bases, in that order; junction bases with no gene match: 9. The DNA of the CDR3 is TGCAGTGCCCCGAAGGCTAGCGGAAGCACAGATACGCAGTATTTT. Amino acids: CSAPKASGSTDTQYF.

This clonotype appeared a few times. The chain uses TRBV5-4 and TRBJ1-2, with D unresolved. CDR3 length equals 14 residues. V was shortened by 4 bases and J by 4 bases, with 14 bases between the two germline ends. Germline V gene sequence: CDR1 SGHNT, CDR2 YYREEE (reference sequence). The DNA of the CDR3 is TGTGCCAGCAGCGAAAGGGTTCCCACCTATGGCTACACCTTC. The encoded protein is CASSERVPTYGYTF.

The sample holds a few counts of this clonotype. The chain joins TRBV20-1 to TRBJ2-7; 7 positions match TRBD1. This CDR3 has 12 residues. Germline V gives CDR1 DFQATT, CDR2 SNEGSKA (reference sequence). Trimming took 6 bases from V and 7 from J; bases not matched to a gene: 9. CDR3 in DNA: TGCAGTGCCCCGGACAGGCCGGGGGAGCAGTACTTC. Amino acid sequence: CSAPDRPGEQYF.

The genes are TRBV5-1 and TRBJ2-2; D not resolved. Germline V CDR1 and CDR2: SGHRS, YFSETQ. This CDR3 contains 17 residues. V lost 4 bases and J 0 bases, leaving 16 bases between the germline ends. CDR3 in DNA: TGCGCCAGCAGCCCCGTCCCGGGTTCTGCGAACACCGGGGAGCTGTTTTTT. Its translation: CASSPVPGSANTGELFF.

This clonotype was picked up a small number of times. The gene calls are TRBV5-1 and TRBJ2-7; D is perhaps TRBD1 (6 bases). V lost 4 bases to trimming and J lost 7 bases, with 18 bases between them. The CDR3 covers 14 residues. The germline V gene encodes CDR1 SGHRS and CDR2 YFSETQ. The CDR3 loop reads CASSLNRDLGEQYF. CDR3 coding DNA: TGCGCCAGCAGCCTAAACAGGGATCTGGGGGAGCAGTACTTC. The whole variable domain, filled in from reference TRBV5-1 and TRBJ2-7, reads KAGVTQTPRYLIKTRGQQVTLSCSPISGHRSVSWYQQTPGQGLQFLFEYFSETQRNKGNFPGRFSGRQFSNSRSEMNVSTLELGDSALYLCASSLNRDLGEQYFGPGTRLTVT.

The CDR3: CASSLGPSYGYTF. CDR3 DNA: TGTGCCAGCAGCTTGGGCCCGAGCTATGGCTACACCTTC. The chain joins TRBV5-6 to TRBJ1-2; unclear D gene. The V end lost 0 bases, the J end lost 4 bases, and 7 bases lay between the germline ends. Germline CDR1 is SGHDT and CDR2 is YYEEEE. The CDR3 spans 13 residues.

The chain employs TRBV21-1 and TRBJ2-7; TRBD2, the table's D call, lacks a check against the DNA. TRBV21-1 is marked as a pseudogene. The CDR3 is 18 amino acids. The CDR3 is CASSMTGTSKGLEYEQYF. The CDR3 DNA sequence: TGTGCCAGCAGCATGACCGGGACTAGCAAGGGGTTGGAGTACGAGCAGTACTTC.